The 10 T cell receptor beta chains given below trace back to one sample, sequenced in a study of PD-1 blockade in classical Hodgkin lymphoma. Assay used: immunoSEQ multiplex PCR; TCRdb lists only in-frame clones, some missing. This sample yields over 25,000 clones, of which roughly 78% are seen a single time; more than 9% belongs to the top ten. Relapses following autologous stem cell transplantation were seen in all patients, with brentuximab vedotin exposure varying. Material: peripheral blood mononuclear cells (PBMCs), obtained before the second cycle of nivolumab. The receptors derive from a human donor with classical Hodgkin lymphoma.

The chain uses TRBV28 and TRBJ2-7, with unresolved D. The CDR3 loop spans 13 amino acids. Germline V gives CDR1 MDHEN, CDR2 SYDVKM. The V gene lost 7 bases and the J gene lost 2 bases, with 12 bases spanning the gap. This CDR3 reads CASNTAYPYEQYF. The DNA of the CDR3 is TGTGCCAGCAATACAGCCTACCCCTACGAGCAGTACTTC. Drawing the rest from reference TRBV28 and TRBJ2-7, the complete variable domain is DVKVTQSSRYLVKRTGEKVFLECVQDMDHENMFWYRQDPGLGLRLIYFSYDVKMKEKGDIPEGYSVSREKKERFSLILESASTNQTSMYLCASNTAYPYEQYFGPGTRLTVT.

This clone has more than one count but fewer than ten. The chain combines TRBV18 with TRBJ2-7, with a weak D call TRBD1 (5 bases). The V gene's germline CDR1 is KGHSH and CDR2 LQKENI. The CDR3 totals 13 residues. V was clipped by 3 bases and J by 4 bases, with 10 bases between them. For the CDR3, the DNA is TGTGCCAGCTCACCGCCAGGGCCATACGAGCAGTACTTC. Protein: CASSPPGPYEQYF.

This clone came up a few times. The chain has TRBV27 and TRBJ1-5; TRBD1 might be the D (5 bases). The V end lost 3 bases, the J end lost 0 bases, and 12 bases lay between the germline ends. The CDR3 spans 16 residues. Germline assignment: CDR1 MNHEY and CDR2 SMNVEV (reference sequence). The CDR3: CASSFGAPHSNQPQHF. The CDR3 DNA reads TGTGCCAGCAGTTTCGGGGCACCCCATAGCAATCAGCCCCAGCATTTT.

This chain joins TRBV5-5 and TRBJ2-7; 10 bases fit TRBD1. This CDR3 contains 15 residues. J gave up 0 bases and V 3 bases, and 3 bases lay outside the gene matches. Germline V gene lookup returns CDR1 SGHKS and CDR2 YYEKEE (reference sequence). For the CDR3, the DNA is TGTGCCAGCAGCTGGGGACAGGGGAGCTCCTACGAGCAGTACTTC. As protein: CASSWGQGSSYEQYF.

J is TRBJ2-7 and V is TRBV28; 9 bases are shared with TRBD1. Germline values: CDR1 MDHEN, CDR2 SYDVKM. V gave up 11 bases and J gave up 11 bases; unmatched junction bases: 16. The CDR3 extends over 13 amino acids. This CDR3 is CAVLGTGLVKEYF. CDR3 DNA: TGTGCCGTCCTGGGGACAGGGTTGGTGAAGGAGTACTTC.

The rearrangement joins TRBV9 to TRBJ2-7; the match to TRBD1 covers 7 bases. This CDR3 region has 15 residues. Germline CDR1 and CDR2: SGDLS and YYNGEE. Trimming cost V 4 bases and J 6 bases; bases outside gene matches: 13. CDR3 loop: CASSPQGQRRPEQYF. CDR3 in DNA: TGTGCCAGCAGCCCCCAGGGACAGCGCCGGCCCGAGCAGTACTTC.

The CDR3 loop reads CAIGQGVNTEAFF. In DNA, the CDR3 is TGTGCCATCGGCCAGGGGGTGAACACTGAAGCTTTCTTT. This chain joins TRBV10-3 and TRBJ1-1; the match to TRBD1 covers 7 bases. The V segment lost 8 bases and the J segment 0 bases; nucleotides outside the gene matches: 3. The germline V gene encodes CDR1 ENHRY and CDR2 SYGVKD. There are 13 residues in the CDR3.

The chain employs TRBV28 and TRBJ1-4; D unclear. Germline V gene lookup returns CDR1 MDHEN and CDR2 SYDVKM. Trimming left V 8 bases short and J 5 bases short, with 18 bases between. This CDR3 spans 15 amino acids. CDR3 in DNA: TGTGCCAGCTCTGTGAGAAAAGCCTTCAATGAAAAACTGTTTTTT. This gives the protein CASSVRKAFNEKLFF.

The chain employs TRBV6-5 and TRBJ2-5, with 8 bases fitting TRBD1. V trimming: 5 bases; J trimming: 4 bases; junction bases outside the gene matches: 3. Germline loops: CDR1 MNHEY, CDR2 SVGAGI. The CDR3 extends over 13 amino acids. CDR3 sequence: CASSPGGPETQYF. The CDR3 DNA sequence: TGTGCCAGCAGTCCAGGGGGCCCAGAGACCCAGTACTTC.

The V call is TRBV7-3, the J call TRBJ2-7; 7 nucleotides agree with TRBD1. This CDR3 is 13 amino acids long. With V trimmed by 3 bases and J by 3 bases, 2 bases remained unmatched. CDR1 is SGHTA, CDR2 FQGTGA, per germline. CDR3 loop: CASSFSGGYEQYF. The DNA for the CDR3 is TGTGCCAGCAGCTTTTCAGGGGGCTACGAGCAGTACTTC. The whole variable domain, remainder taken from reference TRBV7-3 and TRBJ2-7, is GAGVSQTPSNKVTEKGKYVELRCDPISGHTALYWYRQSLGQGPEFLIYFQGTGAADDSGLPNDRFFAVRPEGSVSTLKIQRTERGDSAVYLCASSFSGGYEQYFGPGTRLTVT.